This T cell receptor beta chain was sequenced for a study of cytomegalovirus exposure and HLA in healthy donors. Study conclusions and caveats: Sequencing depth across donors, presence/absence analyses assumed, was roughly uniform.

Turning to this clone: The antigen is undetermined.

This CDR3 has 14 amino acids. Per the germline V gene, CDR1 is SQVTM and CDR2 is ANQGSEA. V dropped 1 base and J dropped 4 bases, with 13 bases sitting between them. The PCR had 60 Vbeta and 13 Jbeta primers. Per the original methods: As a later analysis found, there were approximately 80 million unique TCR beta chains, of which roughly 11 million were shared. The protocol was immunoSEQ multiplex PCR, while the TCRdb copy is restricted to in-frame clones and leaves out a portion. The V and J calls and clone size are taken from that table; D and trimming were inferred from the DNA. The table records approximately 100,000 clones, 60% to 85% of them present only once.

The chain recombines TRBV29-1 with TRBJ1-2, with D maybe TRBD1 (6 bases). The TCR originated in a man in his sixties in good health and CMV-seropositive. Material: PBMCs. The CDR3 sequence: CSVEVGQGIYGYTF. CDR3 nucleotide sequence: TGCAGCGTTGAAGTCGGGCAGGGGATCTATGGCTACACCTTC.